One and the same sample provided the 29 T cell receptor beta chains below, sequenced in a study of T-cell memory formation after mild COVID-19. TCRdb used MiXCR to reprocess the 5' RACE reads, holding one entry per CDR3 protein. Of about 350,000 distinct CDR3 sequences listed, roughly an eighth are singletons. The sequenced sample was PBMCs or a T cell subset sorted from them (not recorded which). Receptors were obtained from a man aged 18 to 30 who had mild COVID-19 (a few samples of this study predate the infection). Cell type and time point are not known.

This chain joins TRBV12-3 or TRBV12-4 and TRBJ1-1; D unresolved. The V gene lost 7 bases and the J gene lost 2 bases, with 14 bases spanning the gap. The CDR3 sequence is 14 residues long. The DNA of the CDR3 is TGTGCCAGCAAAGTTACCTACAGTAACACTGAAGCTTTCTTT. Residues: CASKVTYSNTEAFF.

The CDR3 sequence is CASSSTRETQYF. As DNA, the CDR3 is TGTGCCAGCAGTTCAACTCGAGAGACCCAGTACTTC. This chain uses TRBV12-3 or TRBV12-4 with TRBJ2-5; D uncertain. This CDR3 region has 12 residues. V gave up 4 bases and J gave up 4 bases, with 7 bases separating them.

The chain couples TRBV7-9 to TRBJ2-5; D remains unclear. Trimming left V 1 base short and J 5 bases short, with 8 bases between. This CDR3 comprises 13 residues. Germline assignment: CDR1 SEHNR and CDR2 FQNEAQ (reference sequence). This CDR3 reads CASSLDGYETQYF. In DNA form, the CDR3 reads TGTGCCAGCAGCTTAGACGGCTATGAGACCCAGTACTTC.

This clonotype was seen more than once but under ten times. The chain links TRBV7-9 to TRBJ2-2; 8 bases are shared with TRBD2. The CDR3 has 15 amino acids. CDR1 is SEHNR, CDR2 FQNEAQ, per germline (reference sequence). V lost 1 base, J lost 7 bases, and 5 bases stayed unmatched. The CDR3 sequence is CASSLELADLGELFF. In nucleotides, the CDR3 is TGTGCCAGCAGCTTAGAACTAGCGGATCTCGGGGAGCTGTTTTTT.

This sequence joins TRBV5-6 and TRBJ1-2; D not certain. The CDR3 has 12 amino acids. V lost 0 bases, J lost 8 bases, and 8 bases lay in between. Looked up from germline, CDR1 is SGHDT and CDR2 is YYEEEE. CDR3 sequence: CASSLVGWGYTF. CDR3 in DNA: TGTGCCAGCAGCTTGGTGGGTTGGGGCTACACCTTC.

The chain is built from TRBV18 and TRBJ2-5, with 9 bases matching TRBD2. Germline lookup yields CDR1 KGHSH and CDR2 LQKENI. The CDR3 is 16 amino acids. With 0 bases clipped from V and 5 bases from J, the junction kept 7 bases outside the gene matches. For the CDR3, the DNA is TGTGCCAGCTCACCACCACGCGGGGGGGCCGCCGAGACCCAGTACTTC. Translated, it gives CASSPPRGGAAETQYF.

This clonotype has just a few counts. The CDR3 loop reads CASSPEQGVGGYTF. As DNA, the CDR3 is TGCGCCAGCAGCCCAGAACAGGGAGTAGGCGGCTACACCTTC. The chain has TRBV5-1 and TRBJ1-2; D is possibly TRBD1 (6 bases). V lost 4 bases to trimming and J lost 8 bases, with 18 bases between them. The germline V gene has CDR1 SGHRS and CDR2 YFSETQ. This CDR3 is 14 amino acids long.

This clonotype was seen more than once but under ten times. The chain couples TRBV20-1 to TRBJ2-3; 8 nucleotides line up with TRBD2. The germline V gene has CDR1 DFQATT and CDR2 SNEGSKA (reference sequence). With V trimmed by 3 bases and J by 4 bases, 12 bases remained unmatched. CDR3 length equals 16 residues. CDR3 residues: CSASSFFGLAADTQYF. CDR3 in DNA: TGCAGTGCTAGCAGTTTTTTCGGACTAGCCGCAGATACGCAGTATTTT.

In its sample, this clonotype was seen a few times. The CDR3 region has the DNA TGCGCCAGCAGCCGAAGGACAGGGGGGGGGAACACCGGGGAGCTGTTTTTT. Residues: CASSRRTGGGNTGELFF. The chain employs TRBV4-1 and TRBJ2-2; 10 positions agree with TRBD1. Germline CDR1 is MGHRA and CDR2 is YSYEKL. This CDR3 has 17 residues. V trimming: 4 bases; J trimming: 1 base; junction bases outside the gene matches: 6.

Only a few counts were recorded for this clonotype. An end of the junction does not agree with germline; a read error may underlie this. The rearrangement joins TRBV7-2 to TRBJ2-5; D possibly corresponds to TRBD1 (5 bases). The CDR3 loop spans 13 amino acids. Germline-derived CDR1 and CDR2 are SGHTA and FQGNSA. This CDR3 is CASSLGLRVTQYF. DNA of the CDR3: TGTGCCAGCAGTTTAGGCCTCAGGGTCACCCAGTACTTC.

This chain joins TRBV5-1 and TRBJ1-1; weak D call: TRBD1 (5 bases). This CDR3 has 13 amino acids. Germline V gene data show CDR1 as SGHRS and CDR2 as YFSETQ. Trimming stripped 3 bases from V and 6 bases from J, with 12 bases between. The DNA of the CDR3 is TGCGCCAGCAGCTCGGGACTTCACCCTGAAGCTTTCTTT. Its translation: CASSSGLHPEAFF.

The CDR3 nucleotides read TGTGCCAGCAGTGCCGGGACAGGGGGTCACGAGCAGTACTTC. As protein: CASSAGTGGHEQYF. The chain is built from TRBV12-3 or TRBV12-4 and TRBJ2-7; 11 nucleotides agree with TRBD1. J lost 5 bases, V lost 5 bases, and 5 bases had no gene match. The CDR3 length is 14 residues.

The table lists this clonotype with a few counts. CDR3 sequence (DNA): TGTGCCACCAGTGGTCCTACCCTGACCACAGATACGCAGTATTTT. This codes for CATSGPTLTTDTQYF. The V gene is TRBV24-1, the J gene TRBJ2-3; D is undetermined. Trimming removed 5 bases at V and 2 bases at J, with 13 bases between. The CDR3 totals 15 residues. CDR1 and CDR2 (germline): KGHDR, SFDVKD.

The J gene is TRBJ1-1, the V gene TRBV6-2 or TRBV6-3, with D hard to call. The germline V gene encodes CDR1 MNHEY and CDR2 SVGEGT. Trimming pared 2 bases from V and 6 bases from J, leaving 13 bases between. The CDR3 has 14 residues. CDR3 DNA sequence: TGTGCCAGCAGTTACAGGACGGCGAGACCTGAAGCTTTCTTT. Translating it yields CASSYRTARPEAFF.

The chain has TRBV20-1 and TRBJ2-2; weak D call: TRBD2 (5 bases). The germline V gene has CDR1 DFQATT and CDR2 SNEGSKA (reference sequence). Trimming cost V 3 bases and J 0 bases, with 8 bases left between them. The CDR3 length is 14 residues. DNA of the CDR3: TGCAGTGCTAGCCTAGCCACGAACACCGGGGAGCTGTTTTTT. Its protein product is CSASLATNTGELFF.

The V call is TRBV12-3 or TRBV12-4, the J call TRBJ1-5; D unclear. The CDR3 contains 15 residues. The V and J ends lost 3 bases and 4 bases respectively, with 13 bases between them. CDR3 sequence (DNA): TGTGCCAGCAGTTTGTCGGATGGCTCTAATCAGCCCCAGCATTTT. It specifies CASSLSDGSNQPQHF.

The chain couples TRBV7-2 to TRBJ1-4, with a possible D match to TRBD1 (5 bases). The CDR3 loop spans 14 amino acids. Between the trimmed V and J ends, which lost 3 bases and 7 bases, there was a span of 12 bases. Germline lookup yields CDR1 SGHTA and CDR2 FQGNSA. The CDR3 DNA reads as TGTGCCAGCAGCTTCGGGGGGGATAGTGAAAAACTGTTTTTT. Its translation is CASSFGGDSEKLFF.

The table lists this clonotype with many counts. J is TRBJ2-2 and V is TRBV10-2; the match to TRBD2 covers 8 bases. CDR1 WSHSY and CDR2 SAAADI come from the germline V gene. Trimming took 10 bases from V and 4 from J; bases not matched to a gene: 11. The CDR3 consists of 15 residues. This chain's CDR3 is CAILPTGGSTGELFF. CDR3 coding DNA: TGCGCCATACTTCCTACGGGGGGGAGCACCGGGGAGCTGTTTTTT.

This chain uses TRBV5-1 with TRBJ2-5; 10 positions match TRBD2. This CDR3 has 14 residues. Per the germline V gene, CDR1 is SGHRS and CDR2 is YFSETQ. The V segment lost 6 bases and the J segment 5 bases; nucleotides outside the gene matches: 7. Written as DNA, the CDR3 is TGCGCCAGCACTTTACTGACTAGCGGGGAGACCCAGTACTTC. Residues: CASTLLTSGETQYF.

This clonotype appeared many times. The chain couples TRBV5-6 to TRBJ2-2; a weak D match, TRBD2 (6 bases). The CDR3 spans 13 residues. Per the germline V gene, CDR1 is SGHDT and CDR2 is YYEEEE. V lost 1 base and J lost 7, with 8 bases in between. The CDR3, as DNA: TGTGCCAGCAGCTTGCTGGAGGGCGGGGAGCTGTTTTTT. This encodes CASSLLEGGELFF. Variable domain in full (rest from reference TRBV5-6 and TRBJ2-2): DAGVTQSPTHLIKTRGQQVTLRCSPKSGHDTVSWYQQALGQGPQFIFQYYEEEERQRGNFPDRFSGHQFPNYSSELNVNALLLGDSALYLCASSLLEGGELFFGEGSRLTVL.

This clonotype came up a few times. The chain couples TRBV10-3 to TRBJ2-2; D call uncertain. V lost 3 bases to trimming and J lost 1 base, with 3 bases between them. The CDR3 runs 13 residues. The germline V gene encodes CDR1 ENHRY and CDR2 SYGVKD. In DNA, the CDR3 is TGTGCCATCAGTGACAAGAACACCGGGGAGCTGTTTTTT. It yields the protein CAISDKNTGELFF.

The V gene is TRBV6-4, the J gene TRBJ2-2; the D gene is possibly TRBD1 (6 bases). Germline CDR1 is MRHNA and CDR2 is SNTAGT. This CDR3 is 16 amino acids long. Trimming cost V 8 bases and J 0 bases, with 16 bases left between them. The CDR3 DNA sequence: TGTGCCAGCGGCAATTCGGCAGGGGCGAACACCGGGGAGCTGTTTTTT. Its translation: CASGNSAGANTGELFF.

This clonotype was observed a few times. The J gene is TRBJ1-4, the V gene TRBV11-2; a weak D match, TRBD1 (6 bases). Trimming left V 5 bases short and J 11 bases short, with 21 bases between. The CDR3 totals 15 residues. CDR1 is SGHAT and CDR2 is FQNNGV in the germline V gene. CDR3 nucleotide sequence: TGTGCCAGCAGCCCTAGGGGGGGGTTAACCGGGAAACTGTTTTTT. Its protein product is CASSPRGGLTGKLFF.

This clonotype was seen repeatedly, ten times or more. This CDR3 is CASSLARGANEQFF. For the CDR3, the DNA is TGTGCCAGCAGCTTAGCCAGGGGGGCCAATGAGCAGTTCTTC. The rearrangement uses TRBV7-2 and TRBJ2-1; TRBD1 might be the D (7 bases). The CDR3 covers 14 residues. Germline V gene data show CDR1 as SGHTA and CDR2 as FQGNSA. V dropped 0 bases and J dropped 6 bases, with 9 bases sitting between them. Supplemented by reference TRBV7-2 and TRBJ2-1, the full variable domain reads GAGVSQSPSNKVTEKGKDVELRCDPISGHTALYWYRQSLGQGLEFLIYFQGNSAPDKSGLPSDRFSAERTGGSVSTLTIQRTQQEDSAVYLCASSLARGANEQFFGPGTRLTVL.

This clonotype was seen only a few times. The V and J genes are TRBV4-3 and TRBJ2-5, with TRBD1 matching 10 bases. In germline, CDR1 is LGHNA, CDR2 YSLEER. This CDR3 contains 17 residues. Unmatched junction bases numbered 9, after V lost 1 base and J lost 4 bases. The CDR3 nucleotides are TGCGCCAGCAGCCAAGCCGGGACAGGGGCGGGTGGAGAGACCCAGTACTTC. Translating it yields CASSQAGTGAGGETQYF.

The rearrangement links TRBV6-1 to TRBJ1-1, with D hard to call. Trimming left V 6 bases short and J 0 bases short, with 11 bases between. CDR1 and CDR2 (germline): MNHNS, SASEGT. The CDR3 covers 14 residues. Here the CDR3 reads CASSSAGMNTEAFF. CDR3 coding DNA: TGTGCCAGCAGCTCGGCCGGGATGAACACTGAAGCTTTCTTT.

The V gene is TRBV6-6, the J gene TRBJ2-7; D not certain. This CDR3 has 16 residues. The germline V and J ends were trimmed by 2 bases and 1 base, with 15 bases remaining between them. Germline CDR1 is MNHNY and CDR2 is SVGAGI (reference sequence). This chain's CDR3 is CASSYARQAQSYEQYF. CDR3 nucleotides: TGTGCCAGCAGTTACGCCAGGCAAGCCCAATCCTACGAGCAGTACTTC.

The chain combines TRBV2 with TRBJ2-3; 7 bases line up with TRBD2. V dropped 4 bases and J dropped 0; count of bases not matched to a gene: 7. CDR1 is SNHLY and CDR2 is FYNNEI in the germline V gene. The CDR3 totals 16 residues. For the CDR3, the DNA is TGTGCCAGCAGTGCGGGACTAACGACTAGCACAGATACGCAGTATTTT. Its protein product is CASSAGLTTSTDTQYF.

CDR3 in amino acids: CASSLAQGSHYEQYF. The CDR3 DNA follows: TGTGCCAGCAGCTTAGCTCAGGGGAGTCACTACGAGCAGTACTTC. The J gene is TRBJ2-7, the V gene TRBV7-6; D perhaps matches TRBD1 (6 bases). The germline V gene has CDR1 SGHVS and CDR2 FNYEAQ. CDR3 length: 15 amino acids. The V end was cut by 0 bases, the J end by 3 bases, with 12 bases between.